This TCR beta chain was observed in a study of metastatic and nonmetastatic thyroid tumors. The entire patient cohort was treatment-naive prior to thyroid surgery. V was pared by 5 bases and J by 0 bases, with 11 bases between. This CDR3 spans 16 amino acids. The germline V gene encodes CDR1 PRHDT and CDR2 FYEKMQ (reference sequence). This clone was recorded many times. Per the authors' pipeline: The study took CDR3 differences across clinicopathological groups and made a distant-metastasis classifier for papillary thyroid cancer from them. With MiXCR, TCRdb reprocessed the PCR reads. It is TCRdb's table, rather than the study itself, that gives the V and J calls and clone size. The data contain 23,000 or so clones, 19% of them singletons.

Sequenced sample: blood. The source is a male donor with papillary thyroid cancer or a benign thyroid nodule (not recorded which). Some clones in this sample may be carry-over from other donors' samples. This rearrangement joins TRBV13 to TRBJ1-6; no firm D call. This chain's CDR3 is CASSQGSSSYNSPLHF. CDR3 nucleotides: TGTGCCAGCAGCCAAGGTTCCAGCTCCTATAATTCACCCCTCCACTTT.